Following are 16 T cell receptor beta chains from one sample sequenced in a study of metastatic and nonmetastatic thyroid tumors. TCRdb re-analyzed the PCR reads through MiXCR. Among 30,000 to 40,000 clones, around 32% were seen once, and the ten largest hold 6.5% to 9%. Ahead of thyroid surgery, no patient had received treatment of any kind. The sample taken for sequencing was blood. All receptors come from a female donor with papillary thyroid cancer or a benign thyroid nodule (not recorded which). Some clones in this sample may be carry-over from other donors' samples.

Ten or more counts support this clone. This chain uses TRBV6-1 with TRBJ1-2, with D possibly being TRBD1 (6 bases). The CDR3 sequence is 12 residues long. CDR1 and CDR2 (germline): MNHNS, SASEGT. V was cut by 11 bases and J by 6 bases, with 16 bases left in between. The CDR3 region has the DNA TGTGCCGCCAGCGGAAGGGGGGATGGCTACACCTTC. Translation: CAASGRGDGYTF.

This clone was counted between two and nine times. This chain connects TRBV12-3 or TRBV12-4 to TRBJ2-7; D not resolved. The CDR3 length is 13 residues. The germline V and J ends were trimmed by 3 bases and 10 bases, with 16 bases remaining between them. The CDR3 DNA reads TGTGCCAGCAGTTTTAAATTCGGGTCAGGCCAGTACTTC. Translation gives CASSFKFGSGQYF.

The chain recombines TRBV28 with TRBJ1-2; D is uncertain. Germline V gives CDR1 MDHEN, CDR2 SYDVKM. The CDR3 sequence is 14 residues long. Trimming removed 4 bases at V and 4 bases at J, with 13 bases between. The CDR3 here is CASSSGSLGYGYTF. The CDR3, as DNA: TGTGCCAGCAGTTCCGGGTCCCTCGGCTATGGCTACACCTTC.

As to this clone: Compared with germline, one end of the junction differs, possibly owing to a read error. This CDR3 is CARSPTIGGGKTTEALF. As DNA, the CDR3 is TGTGCCAGAAGCCCGACGATTGGGGGGGGAAAGACCACTGAAGCTCTCTTT. The rearrangement links TRBV11-1 to TRBJ1-1; TRBD1 might be the D (5 bases). Germline lookup yields CDR1 SGHAT and CDR2 FQDESV (reference sequence). This CDR3 is built from 17 residues.

This clone was found many times. The V and J genes are TRBV12-5 and TRBJ1-2; possibly TRBD1 for D (6 bases). V dropped 5 bases and J dropped 5 bases, with 15 bases sitting between them. CDR1 LGHNT and CDR2 FRNRAP come from the germline V gene. The CDR3 runs to 14 residues. The CDR3 DNA sequence: TGTGCTAGTGGTACATCGGACAGACAGTATGGCTACACCTTC. It codes for CASGTSDRQYGYTF.

This clone appeared a few times. V usage is TRBV15 and J usage is TRBJ1-2; D might be TRBD1 (6 bases). Germline lookup yields CDR1 LNHNV and CDR2 YYDKDF (reference sequence). Trimming took 5 bases from V and 5 from J, leaving 18 bases between them. This CDR3 has 15 amino acids. The CDR3 is CATSHEGGRGYGYTF. Written as DNA, the CDR3 is TGTGCCACCAGCCACGAGGGGGGGCGCGGGTATGGCTACACCTTC.

A remark on this clone: One end of the junction does not line up with germline, which may come from a read error. The chain links TRBV10-3 to TRBJ2-3, with TRBD1 identical over 9 bases. Germline CDR1 is ENHRY and CDR2 is SYGVKD. The CDR3 totals 14 residues. The DNA for the CDR3 is TGTTCCATCGGTACAGGGGGCCGGGCAGATACGCAGTATTTT. Its translation: CSIGTGGRADTQYF.

This clone was seen a few times. The chain has TRBV28 and TRBJ2-1, with TRBD2 as a possible D gene (5 bases). V lost 11 bases to trimming and J lost 6 bases, with 20 bases between them. Germline V gene lookup returns CDR1 MDHEN and CDR2 SYDVKM. The CDR3 has 14 residues. The CDR3 loop is CASFHGELGNEQFF. CDR3 sequence (DNA): TGTGCCTCTTTTCACGGGGAATTGGGCAATGAGCAGTTCTTC. Full variable domain (missing parts from reference TRBV28 and TRBJ2-1): DVKVTQSSRYLVKRTGEKVFLECVQDMDHENMFWYRQDPGLGLRLIYFSYDVKMKEKGDIPEGYSVSREKKERFSLILESASTNQTSMYLCASFHGELGNEQFFGPGTRLTVL.

This clone is deemed medium-sized. The chain employs TRBV6-1 and TRBJ2-1, with 7 bases matching TRBD2. This CDR3 has 16 residues. Unmatched junction bases numbered 9, after V lost 5 bases and J lost 2 bases. Germline V gene lookup returns CDR1 MNHNS and CDR2 SASEGT. This CDR3 is CASSQRAGNPYNEQFF. The CDR3 coding sequence is TGTGCCAGCAGTCAAAGAGCGGGAAACCCCTACAATGAGCAGTTCTTC.

The V call is TRBV4-3, the J call TRBJ2-7; D ambiguous. Germline assignment: CDR1 LGHNA and CDR2 YSLEER. This CDR3 contains 15 residues. Trimming stripped 0 bases from V and 3 bases from J, with 12 bases between. In DNA, the CDR3 is TGCGCCAGCAGCCAAGATTACTTGGGCGACTACGAGCAGTACTTC. Translation gives CASSQDYLGDYEQYF.

This clone has ten or more counts. Other DNA sequences of this sample code for an identical CDR3. The chain carries TRBV28 and TRBJ1-2, with TRBD1 matching 7 bases. With 7 bases clipped from V and 2 bases from J, the junction kept 13 bases outside the gene matches. The CDR3 is 16 residues long. The germline CDR1 and CDR2 sequences are MDHEN and SYDVKM. The CDR3 DNA is TGTGCCAGCACCCGAAGGGGGCAGGTTCCAAACTATGGCTACACCTTC. Its translation: CASTRRGQVPNYGYTF.

This clone has only a few counts. The rearrangement uses TRBV12-5 and TRBJ2-7, with a tentative D call TRBD1 (5 bases). The CDR3 loop spans 14 amino acids. V dropped 5 bases and J dropped 2 bases, with 13 bases sitting between them. The germline V gene has CDR1 LGHNT and CDR2 FRNRAP. The CDR3 DNA reads as TGTGCTAGTGGTCCGCCAGGGAATCCCTACGAGCAGTACTTC. It yields the protein CASGPPGNPYEQYF.

This sequence joins TRBV18 and TRBJ1-2; TRBD1 matches 8 bases. Trimming cost V 5 bases and J 3 bases; bases outside gene matches: 5. CDR1 KGHSH and CDR2 LQKENI come from the germline V gene. The CDR3 is made up of 14 amino acids. The CDR3 nucleotides read TGTGCCAGCTCAACAGGGGGGTCAGACTATGGCTACACCTTC. Translation gives CASSTGGSDYGYTF.

The chain employs TRBV7-8 and TRBJ2-7; no definite D call. This CDR3 spans 14 amino acids. Germline CDR1 and CDR2: SGHVS and FQNEAQ. Trimming took off 1 base at V and 5 bases at J, with 12 bases between the two ends. CDR3 region: CASSLVAQSDEQYF. In DNA, the CDR3 is TGTGCCAGCAGCTTAGTAGCCCAATCCGACGAGCAGTACTTC.

In its sample, this clone was seen many times. The rearrangement joins TRBV27 to TRBJ2-1; D not certain. Germline V gene sequence: CDR1 MNHEY, CDR2 SMNVEV (reference sequence). There are 15 residues in the CDR3. Between the trimmed V and J ends, which lost 0 bases and 5 bases, there was a span of 11 bases. The CDR3 reads CASSLSADGNNEQFF. In DNA form, the CDR3 reads TGTGCCAGCAGTTTATCCGCGGACGGAAACAATGAGCAGTTCTTC.

The chain employs TRBV18 and TRBJ2-2; D perhaps matches TRBD1 (5 bases). Per germline, CDR1 KGHSH and CDR2 LQKENI. This CDR3 region has 16 residues. Trimming removed 3 bases at V and 5 bases at J, with 16 bases between. As DNA, the CDR3 is TGTGCCAGCTCACCCCGGACATGGCCCGATACCGGGGAGCTGTTTTTT. Translated: CASSPRTWPDTGELFF. The variable domain in full, with the rest retrieved from reference TRBV18 and TRBJ2-2, is NAGVMQNPRHLVRRRGQEARLRCSPMKGHSHVYWYRQLPEEGLKFMVYLQKENIIDESGMPKERFSAEFPKEGPSILRIQQVVRGDSAAYFCASSPRTWPDTGELFFGEGSRLTVL.